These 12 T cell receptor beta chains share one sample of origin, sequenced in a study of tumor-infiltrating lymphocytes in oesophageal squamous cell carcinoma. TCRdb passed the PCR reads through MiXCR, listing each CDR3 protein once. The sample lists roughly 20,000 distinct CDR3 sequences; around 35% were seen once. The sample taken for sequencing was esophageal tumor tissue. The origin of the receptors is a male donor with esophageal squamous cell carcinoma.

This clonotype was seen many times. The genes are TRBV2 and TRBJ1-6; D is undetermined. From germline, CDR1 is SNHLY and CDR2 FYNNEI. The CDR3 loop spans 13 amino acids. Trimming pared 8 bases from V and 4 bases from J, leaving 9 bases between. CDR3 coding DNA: TGTGCCAGCGAAGCAGCTTATAATTCACCCCTCCACTTT. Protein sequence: CASEAAYNSPLHF.

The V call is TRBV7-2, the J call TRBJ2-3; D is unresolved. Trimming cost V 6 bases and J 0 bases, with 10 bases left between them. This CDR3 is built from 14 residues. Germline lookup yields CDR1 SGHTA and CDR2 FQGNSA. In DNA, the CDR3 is TGTGCCAGCAGGGGTCCTCTAAGCACAGATACGCAGTATTTT. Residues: CASRGPLSTDTQYF.

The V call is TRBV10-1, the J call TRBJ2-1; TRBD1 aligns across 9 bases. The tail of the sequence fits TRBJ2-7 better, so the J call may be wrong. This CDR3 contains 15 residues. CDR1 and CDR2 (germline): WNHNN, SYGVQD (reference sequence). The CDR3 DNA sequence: TGCGCCAGCAGTTCAGCGGGACAGGGAACCAATGAGCAGTACTTC. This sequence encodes CASSSAGQGTNEQYF.

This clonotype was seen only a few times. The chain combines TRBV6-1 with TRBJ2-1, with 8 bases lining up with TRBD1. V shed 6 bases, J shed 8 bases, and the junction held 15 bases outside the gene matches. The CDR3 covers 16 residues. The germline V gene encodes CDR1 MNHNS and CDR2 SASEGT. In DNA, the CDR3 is TGTGCCAGCAGCTCCTACGGACAGGGTAGAAGGGATGAGCAGTTCTTC. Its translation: CASSSYGQGRRDEQFF.

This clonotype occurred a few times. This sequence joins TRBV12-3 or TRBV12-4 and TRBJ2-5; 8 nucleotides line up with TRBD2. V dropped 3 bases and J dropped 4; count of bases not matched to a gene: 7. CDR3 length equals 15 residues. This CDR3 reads CASSFWRAGVETQYF. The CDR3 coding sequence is TGTGCCAGCAGTTTTTGGAGAGCGGGGGTAGAGACCCAGTACTTC.

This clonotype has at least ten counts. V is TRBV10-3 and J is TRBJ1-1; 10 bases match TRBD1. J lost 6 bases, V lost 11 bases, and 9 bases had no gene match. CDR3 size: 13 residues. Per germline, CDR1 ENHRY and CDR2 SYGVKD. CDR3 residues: CASWDRGVPEAFF. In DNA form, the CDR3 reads TGTGCCTCCTGGGACAGGGGTGTCCCTGAAGCTTTCTTT.

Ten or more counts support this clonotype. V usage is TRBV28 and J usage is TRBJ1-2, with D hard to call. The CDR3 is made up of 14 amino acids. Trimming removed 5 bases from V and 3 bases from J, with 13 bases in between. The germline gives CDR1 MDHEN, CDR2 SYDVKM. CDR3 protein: CASSPHIGDYGYTF. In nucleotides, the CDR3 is TGTGCCAGCAGTCCCCATATCGGCGACTATGGCTACACCTTC.

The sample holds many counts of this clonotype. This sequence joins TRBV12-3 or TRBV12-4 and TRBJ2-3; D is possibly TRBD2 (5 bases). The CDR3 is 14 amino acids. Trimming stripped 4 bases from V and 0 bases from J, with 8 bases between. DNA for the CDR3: TGTGCCAGCAGTTACCAGCGGAGCACAGATACGCAGTATTTT. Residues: CASSYQRSTDTQYF.

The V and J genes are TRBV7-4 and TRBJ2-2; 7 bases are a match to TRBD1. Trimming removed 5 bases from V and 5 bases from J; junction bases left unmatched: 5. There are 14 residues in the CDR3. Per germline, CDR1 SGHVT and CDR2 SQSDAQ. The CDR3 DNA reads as TGTGCCAGCAGCCCCGACAGGGCGACCGGGGAGCTGTTTTTT. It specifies CASSPDRATGELFF.

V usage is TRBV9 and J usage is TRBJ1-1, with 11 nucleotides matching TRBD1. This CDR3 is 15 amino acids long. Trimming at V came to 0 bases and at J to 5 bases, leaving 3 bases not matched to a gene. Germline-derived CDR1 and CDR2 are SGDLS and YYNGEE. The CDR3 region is CASSVGGTGGTEAFF. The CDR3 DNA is TGTGCCAGCAGCGTAGGTGGGACAGGGGGGACTGAAGCTTTCTTT.

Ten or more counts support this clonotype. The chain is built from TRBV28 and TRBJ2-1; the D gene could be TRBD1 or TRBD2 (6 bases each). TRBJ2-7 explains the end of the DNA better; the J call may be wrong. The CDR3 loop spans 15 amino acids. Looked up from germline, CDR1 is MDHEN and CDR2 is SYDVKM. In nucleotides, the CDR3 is TGTGCCAGCAGTCCCGGGGGCGGGGCCTACAATGAGCAGTACTTC. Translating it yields CASSPGGGAYNEQYF.

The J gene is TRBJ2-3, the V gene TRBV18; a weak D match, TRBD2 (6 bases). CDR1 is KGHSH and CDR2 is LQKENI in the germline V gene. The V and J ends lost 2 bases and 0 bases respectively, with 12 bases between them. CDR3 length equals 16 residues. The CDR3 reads CASSPYGGLSTDTQYF. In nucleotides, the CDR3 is TGTGCCAGCTCACCATACGGGGGACTTAGCACAGATACGCAGTATTTT.